This TCR beta chain was sequenced during a study of TIL therapy for anti-PD-1-resistant metastatic lung cancer. About the research overall: Most patients had lung adenocarcinoma; a handful of tumors were EGFR-mutant, two ALK-rearranged; half smoked currently or formerly.

Time point specified: pre-treatment sample, taken before nivolumab and TIL therapy. Stage 4 NSCLC adults joined between October 2017 and January 2020. This CDR3 region has 16 residues. From germline, CDR1 is SGHRS and CDR2 YFSETQ. The V gene end was trimmed by 4 bases and the J gene end by 5 bases; junction bases not matched to a gene: 8. Study results and limitations: The cohort had more treatment-naive, never-smoker and oncogene-addicted patients than typical.

The libraries were made with immunoSEQ v3. Clones were read by immunoSEQ multiplex PCR, and TCRdb kept only the in-frame ones, dropping some. The sample lists approximately 30,000 clones, 74% occurring once. Concerning this clone: What it recognizes is unknown.

This TCR was recovered from a woman aged 30-85 years with non-small cell lung cancer. The input for sequencing was blood, taken at baseline. V and J are TRBV5-1 and TRBJ2-2, with 10 bases matching TRBD2. CDR3 amino acids: CASSTLAGEGTGELFF. For the CDR3, the DNA is TGCGCCAGCAGCACCCTAGCGGGAGAAGGGACCGGGGAGCTGTTTTTT.